The 10 T cell receptor beta chains below all came from one sample that was sequenced in a study of regulatory T cells in long-lasting Graves disease. Time point of the sample: persistent/refractory GD, antithyroid drugs over 5 years with positive TRAb. Isolated PBMC RNA provided the starting material for the TCR library. In building TCR beta libraries, iRepertoire HTBI primers were used together with Arm-PCR of CDR3 regions. One entry per CDR3 protein, called by TCRdb with MiXCR from the multiplex PCR reads. Altogether 400,000 or so distinct CDR3 sequences are present, less than 25% being singletons, with the ten largest covering roughly 20%. Sequencing was performed on peripheral blood mononuclear cells (PBMCs), taken when the disease was refractory, from a patient treated with antithyroid drugs. These receptors all stem from a female donor with Graves disease.

V usage is TRBV11-2 and J usage is TRBJ2-3, with 10 bases aligning to TRBD2. The CDR3 has 18 residues. The ends lost 1 base at V and 3 bases at J; junction bases unmatched: 10. The germline V gene has CDR1 SGHAT and CDR2 FQNNGV. The DNA of the CDR3 is TGTGCCAGCAGCTTAGGGTTCCTAGCGGGAGATCGGACAGATACGCAGTATTTT. It is translated as CASSLGFLAGDRTDTQYF.

In its sample, this clonotype was seen many times. The chain is built from TRBV28 and TRBJ1-5; no reliable D call. The germline V gene has CDR1 MDHEN and CDR2 SYDVKM. The length of the CDR3 is 18 residues. V was cut by 8 bases and J by 0 bases, with 23 bases left in between. CDR3 bases: TGTGCCAGCTTTCGCGGCGGGTTTTTACTTTATAGCAATCAGCCCCAGCATTTT. Amino acids: CASFRGGFLLYSNQPQHF.

This sequence joins TRBV24-1 and TRBJ2-3; D gene unclear. CDR3 size: 12 residues. V shed 4 bases and J shed 3 bases, with 4 bases lying between them. Germline V CDR1 and CDR2: KGHDR, SFDVKD. In DNA, the CDR3 is TGTGCCACCAGTGAATCGACAGATACGCAGTATTTT. This translates into CATSESTDTQYF.

The J gene is TRBJ1-5, the V gene TRBV10-2; no clear D. The germline V gene has CDR1 WSHSY and CDR2 SAAADI. Trimming pared 0 bases from V and 4 bases from J, leaving 4 bases between. The CDR3 spans 13 residues. In DNA, the CDR3 is TGCGCCAGCAGTGAGTCGGCGAATCAGCCCCAGCATTTT. Encoded protein: CASSESANQPQHF.

This clonotype was counted ten times or more. The chain couples TRBV20-1 to TRBJ2-7, with D hard to call. The germline V gene has CDR1 DFQATT and CDR2 SNEGSKA (reference sequence). The CDR3 consists of 13 residues. V lost 0 bases, J lost 3 bases, and 9 bases lay in between. DNA of the CDR3: TGCAGTGCTAGAGATCGAGTAGACTACGAGCAGTACTTC. It specifies CSARDRVDYEQYF.

As for this clonotype: A read error is possible here, since a much larger clone lies one base away. This chain connects TRBV12-3 or TRBV12-4 to TRBJ2-5; tentatively, D is TRBD1 (5 bases). This CDR3 spans 13 amino acids. V gave up 7 bases and J gave up 2 bases, with 11 bases separating them. The CDR3 is CASTWGSQETQYF. The CDR3, as DNA: TGTGCCAGCACTTGGGGCAGTCAAGAGACCCAGTACTTC.

The chain combines TRBV28 with TRBJ2-3; TRBD1 matches at 11 bases. With V trimmed by 6 bases and J by 4 bases, 6 bases remained unmatched. This CDR3 region has 15 residues. CDR1 and CDR2 from the germline V gene are MDHEN and SYDVKM. The CDR3 DNA is TGTGCCAGCAGAACCCGGGACAGGGGGTCAGATACGCAGTATTTT. Amino acids: CASRTRDRGSDTQYF.

This clonotype was observed a few times. The V gene is TRBV7-9, the J gene TRBJ2-2; D not certain. The germline gives CDR1 SEHNR, CDR2 FQNEAQ (reference sequence). V was trimmed by 4 bases and J by 5 bases, leaving 11 bases between them. The CDR3 has 14 amino acids. CDR3 DNA sequence: TGTGCCAGCAGCTCCACATCGGCGACCGGGGAGCTGTTTTTT. This encodes CASSSTSATGELFF.

This clonotype was detected many times. The rearrangement links TRBV19 to TRBJ1-2; possible D gene TRBD1, 6 bases. The germline V and J ends were trimmed by 2 bases and 0 bases, with 13 bases remaining between them. The CDR3 has 16 amino acids. Per germline, CDR1 LNHDA and CDR2 SQIVND (reference sequence). The CDR3 loop is CASSITGASANYGYTF. CDR3 nucleotides: TGTGCCAGTAGTATAACGGGGGCTTCAGCTAACTATGGCTACACCTTC.

This clonotype was detected a few times. This rearrangement joins TRBV4-1 to TRBJ2-7; 9 bases agree with TRBD2. The ends lost 4 bases at V and 7 bases at J; junction bases unmatched: 11. The CDR3 spans 15 residues. Germline V CDR1 and CDR2: MGHRA, YSYEKL. The CDR3 nucleotides read TGCGCCAGCAGCCCCCGGACTAGCGACCCACTTGAGCAGTACTTC. Protein product: CASSPRTSDPLEQYF.